These 21 T cell receptor beta chains were sequenced from one sample in a study of cytomegalovirus exposure and HLA in healthy donors. PCR used 60 Vbeta primers and 13 Jbeta primers. TCRdb's table, derived via immunoSEQ multiplex PCR, lists solely in-frame clones and lacks some. This table holds 180,000 or so clones, about four fifths found once. Material for sequencing was PBMCs. The receptors shown here come from a man aged 35 to 55 in good health and CMV-seronegative.

This chain links TRBV2 with TRBJ1-2, with 7 bases that match TRBD1. Trimming took 5 bases from V and 1 from J; bases not matched to a gene: 7. This CDR3 has 15 amino acids. Germline V gene sequence: CDR1 SNHLY, CDR2 FYNNEI. The CDR3 region has the DNA TGTGCCAGCAGTTTCCTCCGGGACAGTAACTATGGCTACACCTTC. Protein: CASSFLRDSNYGYTF.

The rearrangement uses TRBV29-1 and TRBJ1-1; D might be TRBD1 (6 bases). The CDR3 consists of 12 residues. Trimming cost V 6 bases and J 4 bases, with 12 bases left between them. Germline-derived CDR1 and CDR2 are SQVTM and ANQGSEA. The CDR3 is CSVPTGTTEAFF. In DNA, the CDR3 is TGCAGCGTCCCGACAGGCACCACTGAAGCTTTCTTT.

CDR3 sequence: CSVLPGSQIGYTF. The DNA of the CDR3 is TGCAGCGTCCTCCCCGGGTCTCAGATTGGCTACACCTTC. This chain connects TRBV29-1 to TRBJ1-2; the D is unclear. The CDR3 loop spans 13 amino acids. Germline V gene data show CDR1 as SQVTM and CDR2 as ANQGSEA. Trimming took 6 bases from V and 7 from J, leaving 18 bases between them.

The chain recombines TRBV28 with TRBJ2-1; 8 bases match TRBD2. CDR3 size: 16 residues. J gave up 0 bases and V 3 bases, and 4 bases lay outside the gene matches. Germline loops: CDR1 MDHEN, CDR2 SYDVKM. CDR3 sequence (DNA): TGTGCCAGCAGTTTGGAGCGGGGGAGCTCCTACAATGAGCAGTTCTTC. The encoded protein is CASSLERGSSYNEQFF.

The gene calls are TRBV7-2 and TRBJ2-7; D may be TRBD1 (6 bases). This CDR3 spans 15 amino acids. V shed 5 bases and J shed 0 bases, with 14 bases lying between them. Germline CDR1 SGHTA, CDR2 FQGNSA. This CDR3 is CASSRDTNPSYEQYF. CDR3 bases: TGTGCCAGCAGCCGGGACACGAACCCCTCCTACGAGCAGTACTTC.

The J gene is TRBJ1-3, the V gene TRBV15; 7 bases agree with TRBD1. The CDR3 totals 15 residues. The V gene's germline CDR1 is LNHNV and CDR2 YYDKDF (reference sequence). The V segment lost 3 bases and the J segment 3 bases; nucleotides outside the gene matches: 5. The CDR3 protein is CATSSPGGFGNTIYF. DNA of the CDR3: TGTGCCACCAGCAGCCCAGGGGGGTTTGGAAACACCATATATTTT. Variable domain in full (rest from reference TRBV15 and TRBJ1-3): DAMVIQNPRYQVTQFGKPVTLSCSQTLNHNVMYWYQQKSSQAPKLLFHYYDKDFNNEADTPDNFQSRRPNTSFCFLDIRSPGLGDTAMYLCATSSPGGFGNTIYFGEGSWLTVV.

This rearrangement joins TRBV5-1 to TRBJ2-5; D may be TRBD2 (6 bases). V was shortened by 4 bases and J by 5 bases, with 15 bases between the two germline ends. CDR1 and CDR2 from the germline V gene are SGHRS and YFSETQ. CDR3 length: 14 amino acids. In DNA form, the CDR3 reads TGCGCCAGCAGCACCCGTGCGCTAGCGGAGACCCAGTACTTC. Translated: CASSTRALAETQYF.

This chain joins TRBV28 and TRBJ2-7; D is perhaps TRBD1 (6 bases). The V gene lost 5 bases and the J gene lost 4 bases, with 9 bases spanning the gap. Germline CDR1 is MDHEN and CDR2 is SYDVKM. CDR3 size: 12 residues. CDR3 sequence: CASSRQAYEQYF. The CDR3 DNA is TGTGCCAGCAGTCGACAGGCATACGAGCAGTACTTC.

CDR3 nucleotide sequence: TGCGCCAGCAGCCCGACAGGCGTGAATCAGCCCCAGCATTTT. Protein: CASSPTGVNQPQHF. The V call is TRBV4-3, the J call TRBJ1-5; perhaps TRBD1 as D (6 bases). Trimming stripped 4 bases from V and 4 bases from J, with 11 bases between. Germline V gene sequence: CDR1 LGHNA, CDR2 YSLEER. The CDR3 loop spans 14 amino acids.

The chain joins TRBV30 to TRBJ2-7; the D is unclear. Germline V gives CDR1 GTSNPN, CDR2 SVGIG (reference sequence). The CDR3 consists of 12 residues. Between the trimmed V and J ends, which lost 0 bases and 6 bases, there was a span of 9 bases. The CDR3 nucleotides read TGTGCCTGGAGTGTTCAGTTAACCGAGCAGTACTTC. Translated, it gives CAWSVQLTEQYF.

The genes are TRBV28 and TRBJ1-2; no clear D. Trimming pared 5 bases from V and 7 bases from J, leaving 11 bases between. The CDR3 covers 12 residues. Germline V gene data show CDR1 as MDHEN and CDR2 as SYDVKM. CDR3 sequence: CASSPLRGGYTF. The DNA for the CDR3 is TGTGCCAGCAGTCCCCTCCGGGGTGGCTACACCTTC.

The chain employs TRBV7-6 and TRBJ1-5; 10 bases map to TRBD1. The J segment lost 9 bases and the V segment lost 1 base, leaving 18 bases of the junction unmatched. Germline CDR1 reads SGHVS; CDR2 reads FNYEAQ. The CDR3 covers 19 residues. CDR3 residues: CASSLEPPGDRGRDSPQHF. CDR3 sequence (DNA): TGTGCCAGCAGCTTAGAACCGCCCGGGGACAGGGGACGAGATTCGCCCCAGCATTTT. Drawing the rest from reference TRBV7-6 and TRBJ1-5, the complete variable domain is GAGVSQSPRYKVTKRGQDVALRCDPISGHVSLYWYRQALGQGPEFLTYFNYEAQQDKSGLPNDRFSAERPEGSISTLTIQRTEQRDSAMYRCASSLEPPGDRGRDSPQHFGDGTRLSIL.

This clone has a handful of counts. This sequence joins TRBV5-1 and TRBJ1-6; TRBD1 might be the D (6 bases). This CDR3 region has 18 residues. V shed 2 bases and J shed 1 base, with 16 bases lying between them. Per the germline V gene, CDR1 is SGHRS and CDR2 is YFSETQ. CDR3: CASSFSTGRSSYNSPLHF. DNA for the CDR3: TGCGCCAGCAGCTTTTCAACAGGGAGAAGTTCCTATAATTCACCCCTCCACTTT.

The chain joins TRBV5-1 to TRBJ2-7; D perhaps matches TRBD1 (6 bases). V was shortened by 3 bases and J by 3 bases, with 13 bases between the two germline ends. The V gene's germline CDR1 is SGHRS and CDR2 YFSETQ. The CDR3 is 14 residues long. In DNA, the CDR3 is TGCGCCAGCAGCTCCGGGACACATTACTACGAGCAGTACTTC. It encodes CASSSGTHYYEQYF.

CDR3 amino acids: CASSLASVQDTQYF. CDR3 DNA: TGCGCCAGCAGCCTAGCCTCCGTTCAAGATACGCAGTATTTT. The rearrangement uses TRBV4-1 and TRBJ2-3; D not certain. This CDR3 is 14 amino acids long. CDR1 is MGHRA and CDR2 is YSYEKL in the germline V gene. Deletions cut 4 bases from V and 5 bases from J, with 13 bases between.

J is TRBJ2-5 and V is TRBV6-5; 7 bases agree with TRBD1. CDR1 and CDR2 (germline): MNHEY, SVGAGI. V shed 5 bases and J 5 bases; nucleotides not matched to a gene: 8. This CDR3 has 14 amino acids. The CDR3 region has the DNA TGTGCCAGCAGTGAGACAGGGTGGGGCGAGACCCAGTACTTC. This codes for CASSETGWGETQYF.

This chain uses TRBV13 with TRBJ2-2, with 12 bases lining up with TRBD1. V was clipped by 1 base and J by 6 bases; unmatched bases: 3. CDR3 length: 16 residues. Germline V gene sequence: CDR1 PRHDT, CDR2 FYEKMQ (reference sequence). The CDR3 protein is CASSLVGTGGPGELFF. The CDR3 nucleotides read TGTGCCAGCAGCTTAGTAGGGACAGGGGGCCCCGGGGAGCTGTTTTTT. The full variable domain, rest sourced from reference TRBV13 and TRBJ2-2, is AAGVIQSPRHLIKEKRETATLKCYPIPRHDTVYWYQQGPGQDPQFLISFYEKMQSDKGSIPDRFSAQQFSDYHSELNMSSLELGDSALYFCASSLVGTGGPGELFFGEGSRLTVL.

This chain links TRBV7-2 with TRBJ1-4; maybe TRBD1 (6 bases). The CDR3 runs to 14 residues. The V and J ends lost 1 base and 16 bases respectively, with 19 bases between them. The V gene's germline CDR1 is SGHTA and CDR2 FQGNSA. The CDR3: CASSLEGDGGGEFF. CDR3 sequence (DNA): TGTGCCAGCAGCTTAGAGGGGGATGGCGGGGGGGAGTTTTTT.

CDR3 loop: CASSVGGYNEQFF. The CDR3 bases are TGTGCCAGCAGTGTGGGGGGATACAATGAGCAGTTCTTC. The gene calls are TRBV6-4 and TRBJ2-1; maybe TRBD2 (6 bases). V lost 4 bases, J lost 4 bases, and 8 bases lay in between. Per germline, CDR1 MRHNA and CDR2 SNTAGT. This CDR3 region has 13 residues.

The chain has TRBV6-5 and TRBJ2-2; weak D call: TRBD1 (5 bases). In germline, CDR1 is MNHEY, CDR2 SVGAGI. V shed 6 bases and J shed 8 bases, with 7 bases lying between them. There are 11 residues in the CDR3. The DNA for the CDR3 is TGTGCCAGCAGACGACAGGGGGAGCTGTTTTTT. This encodes CASRRQGELFF.

The V gene is TRBV5-6, the J gene TRBJ2-3; TRBD1 might be the D (5 bases). The CDR3 is 17 residues long. Trimming cost V 0 bases and J 3 bases, with 17 bases left between them. Per germline, CDR1 SGHDT and CDR2 YYEEEE. CDR3 DNA: TGTGCCAGCAGCTTGGTTCCACCGACAGACGGGACAGATACGCAGTATTTT. This sequence encodes CASSLVPPTDGTDTQYF.